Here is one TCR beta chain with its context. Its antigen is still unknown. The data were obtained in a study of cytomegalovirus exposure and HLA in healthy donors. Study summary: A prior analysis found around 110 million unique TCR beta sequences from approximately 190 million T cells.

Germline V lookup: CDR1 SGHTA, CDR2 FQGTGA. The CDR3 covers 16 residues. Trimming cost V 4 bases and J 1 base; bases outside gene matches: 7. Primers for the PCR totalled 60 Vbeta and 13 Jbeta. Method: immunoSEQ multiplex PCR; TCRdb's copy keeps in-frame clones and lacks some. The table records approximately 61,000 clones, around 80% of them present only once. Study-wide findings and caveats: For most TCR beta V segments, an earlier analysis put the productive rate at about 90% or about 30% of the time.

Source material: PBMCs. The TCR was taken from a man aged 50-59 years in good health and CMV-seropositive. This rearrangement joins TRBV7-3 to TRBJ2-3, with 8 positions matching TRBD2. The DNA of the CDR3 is TGTGCCAGCAGCTCTACTAGCGGACTTGGCACAGATACGCAGTATTTT. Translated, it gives CASSSTSGLGTDTQYF.